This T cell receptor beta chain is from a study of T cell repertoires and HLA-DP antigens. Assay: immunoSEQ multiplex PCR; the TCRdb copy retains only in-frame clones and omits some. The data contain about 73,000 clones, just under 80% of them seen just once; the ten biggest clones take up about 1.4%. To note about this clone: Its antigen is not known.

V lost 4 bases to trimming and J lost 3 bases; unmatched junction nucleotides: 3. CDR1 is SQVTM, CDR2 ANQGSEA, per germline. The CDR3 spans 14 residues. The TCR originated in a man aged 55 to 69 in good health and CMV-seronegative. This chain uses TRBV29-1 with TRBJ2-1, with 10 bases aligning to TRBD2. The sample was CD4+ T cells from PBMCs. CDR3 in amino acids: CSVGERGGYNEQFF. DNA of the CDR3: TGCAGCGTTGGCGAGCGGGGGGGCTACAATGAGCAGTTCTTC.